This T cell receptor beta chain was identified during a study of blood T cell repertoires in COVID-19. Background on the study: Acute-phase and convalescent COVID-19 samples originated in the United States, Italy and Spain. The analysed material was cDNA or gDNA that came from T cells, B-cell-depleted T cells, or PBMCs.

The V end was cut by 3 bases, the J end by 14 bases, with 11 bases between. This CDR3 is 12 amino acids long. Germline loops: CDR1 LGHDT, CDR2 YNNKEL (reference sequence). The protocol was immunoSEQ multiplex PCR, while the TCRdb copy is restricted to in-frame clones and leaves out a portion. The sample yields under 250,000 clones, approximately 88% seen once. Input material: peripheral blood. The TCR comes from a man between 40 and 49 years old with acute or convalescent COVID-19. The rearrangement links TRBV3-1 (or the pseudogene TRBV3-2) to TRBJ1-6; D gene unclear. The CDR3 DNA follows: TGTGCCAGCAGCCACCCGGGTATGGCCCTCCACTTT. It codes for CASSHPGMALHF.